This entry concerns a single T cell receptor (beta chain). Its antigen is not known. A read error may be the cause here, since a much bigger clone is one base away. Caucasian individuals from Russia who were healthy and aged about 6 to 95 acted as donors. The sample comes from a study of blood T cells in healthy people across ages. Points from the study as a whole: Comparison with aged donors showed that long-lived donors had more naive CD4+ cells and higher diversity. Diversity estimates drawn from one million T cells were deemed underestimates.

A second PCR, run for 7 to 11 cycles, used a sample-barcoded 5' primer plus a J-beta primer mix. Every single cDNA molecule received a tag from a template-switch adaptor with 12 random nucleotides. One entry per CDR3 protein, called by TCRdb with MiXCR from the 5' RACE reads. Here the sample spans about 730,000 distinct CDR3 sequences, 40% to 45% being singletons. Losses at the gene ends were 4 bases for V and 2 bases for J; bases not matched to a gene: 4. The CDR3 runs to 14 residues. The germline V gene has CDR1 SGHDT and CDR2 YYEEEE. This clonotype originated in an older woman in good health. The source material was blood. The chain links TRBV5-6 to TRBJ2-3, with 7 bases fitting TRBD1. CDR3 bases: TGTGCCAGCAGCATAGGACAGGCCACAGATACGCAGTATTTT. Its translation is CASSIGQATDTQYF.